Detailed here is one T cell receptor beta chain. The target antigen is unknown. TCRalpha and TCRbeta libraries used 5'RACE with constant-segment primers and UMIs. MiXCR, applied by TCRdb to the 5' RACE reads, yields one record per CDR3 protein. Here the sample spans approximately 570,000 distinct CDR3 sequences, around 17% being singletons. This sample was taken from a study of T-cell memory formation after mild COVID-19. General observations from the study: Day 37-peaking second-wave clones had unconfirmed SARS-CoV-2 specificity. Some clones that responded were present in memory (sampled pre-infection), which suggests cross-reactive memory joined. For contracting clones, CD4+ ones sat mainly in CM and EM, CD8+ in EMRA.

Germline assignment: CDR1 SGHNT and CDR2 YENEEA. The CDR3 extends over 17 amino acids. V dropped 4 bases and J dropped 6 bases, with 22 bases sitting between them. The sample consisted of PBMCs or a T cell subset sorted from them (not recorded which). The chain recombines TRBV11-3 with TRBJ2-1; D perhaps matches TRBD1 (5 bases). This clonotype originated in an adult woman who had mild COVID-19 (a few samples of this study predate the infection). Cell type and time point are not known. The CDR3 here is CASSSKRSLGHINEQFF. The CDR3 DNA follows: TGTGCCAGCAGCTCCAAAAGATCACTTGGACACATCAATGAGCAGTTCTTC.